This T cell receptor beta chain was sequenced in a study of identical twins. The study, taken as a whole, reports: When twins shared out-of-frame alpha sequences, those sequences had excess low generation probability. Cord blood beta clonotypes that were abundant carried fewer insertions, and memory repertoires showed no such trend.

TCRdb re-called the 5' RACE reads through MiXCR, storing one row per CDR3 protein. The sample contains 200,000 to 250,000 distinct CDR3 sequences, around 6.8% of which appear only once. Healthy Caucasians, and only they, were the donors. CDR1 and CDR2 from the germline V gene are SGHTA and FQGNSA. The CDR3 length is 12 residues. V was trimmed by 2 bases and J by 3 bases, leaving 4 bases between them. Ten or more counts support this clonotype. Its antigen remains unknown. The same data also contributed to another study, on yellow fever vaccine responses in identical twins. As that report states: Vaccine T cell responses of twins reportedly seemed partly convergent and partly personalized.

The rearrangement uses TRBV7-2 and TRBJ2-5; D unresolved. The origin of this receptor is a woman in her late teens or twenties in good health. The specimen was memory (CD45RO+) T cells sorted from blood. The CDR3 sequence is CASSLMKETQYF. The CDR3, as DNA: TGTGCCAGCAGCTTAATGAAAGAGACCCAGTACTTC.